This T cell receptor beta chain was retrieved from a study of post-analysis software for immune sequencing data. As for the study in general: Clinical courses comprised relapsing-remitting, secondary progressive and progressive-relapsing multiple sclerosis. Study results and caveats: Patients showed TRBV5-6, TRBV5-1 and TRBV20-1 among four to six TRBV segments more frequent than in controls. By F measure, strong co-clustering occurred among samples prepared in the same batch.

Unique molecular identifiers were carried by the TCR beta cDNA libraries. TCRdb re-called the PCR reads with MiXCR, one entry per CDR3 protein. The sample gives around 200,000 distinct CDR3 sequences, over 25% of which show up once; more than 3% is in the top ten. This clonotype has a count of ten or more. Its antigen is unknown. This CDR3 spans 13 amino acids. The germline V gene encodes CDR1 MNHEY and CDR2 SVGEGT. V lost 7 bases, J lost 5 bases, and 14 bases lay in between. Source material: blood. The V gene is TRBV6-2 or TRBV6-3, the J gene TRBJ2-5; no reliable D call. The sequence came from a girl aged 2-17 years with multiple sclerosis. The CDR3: CASTTYPPETQYF. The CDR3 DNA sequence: TGTGCCAGCACTACTTATCCTCCGGAGACCCAGTACTTC.